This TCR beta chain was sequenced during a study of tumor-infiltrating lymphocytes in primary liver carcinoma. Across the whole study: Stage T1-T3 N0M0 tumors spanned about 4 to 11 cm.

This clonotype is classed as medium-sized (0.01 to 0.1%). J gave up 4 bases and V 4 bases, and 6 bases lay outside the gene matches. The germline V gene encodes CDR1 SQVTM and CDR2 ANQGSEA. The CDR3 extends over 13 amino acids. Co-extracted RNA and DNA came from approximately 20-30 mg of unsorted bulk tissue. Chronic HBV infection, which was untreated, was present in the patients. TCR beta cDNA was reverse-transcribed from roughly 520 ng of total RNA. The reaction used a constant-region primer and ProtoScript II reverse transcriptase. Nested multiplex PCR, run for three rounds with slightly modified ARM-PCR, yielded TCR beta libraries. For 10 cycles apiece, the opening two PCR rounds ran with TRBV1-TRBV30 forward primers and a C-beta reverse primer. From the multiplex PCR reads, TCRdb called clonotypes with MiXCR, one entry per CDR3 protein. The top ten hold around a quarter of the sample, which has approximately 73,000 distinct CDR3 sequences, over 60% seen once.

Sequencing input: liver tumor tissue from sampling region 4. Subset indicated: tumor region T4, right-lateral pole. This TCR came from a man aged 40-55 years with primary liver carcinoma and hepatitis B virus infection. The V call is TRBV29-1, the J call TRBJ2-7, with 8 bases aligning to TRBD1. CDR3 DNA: TGCAGCGTTGGACAGGGGAATGTTTACGAGCAGTACTTC. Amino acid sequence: CSVGQGNVYEQYF.